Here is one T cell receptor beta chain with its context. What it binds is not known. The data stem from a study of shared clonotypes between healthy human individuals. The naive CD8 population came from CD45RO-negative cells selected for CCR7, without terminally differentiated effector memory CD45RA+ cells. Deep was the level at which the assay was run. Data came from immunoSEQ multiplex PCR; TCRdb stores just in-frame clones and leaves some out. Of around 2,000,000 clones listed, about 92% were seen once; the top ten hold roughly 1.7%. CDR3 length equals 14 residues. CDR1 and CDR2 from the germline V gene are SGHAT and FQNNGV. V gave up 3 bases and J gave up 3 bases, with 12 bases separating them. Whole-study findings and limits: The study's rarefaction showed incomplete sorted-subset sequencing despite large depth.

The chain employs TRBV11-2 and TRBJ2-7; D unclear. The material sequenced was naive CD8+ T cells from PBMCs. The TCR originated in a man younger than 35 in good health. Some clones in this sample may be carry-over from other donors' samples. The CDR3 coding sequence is TGTGCCAGCAGCTTGGGCGGAGCCCACTACGAGCAGTACTTC. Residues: CASSLGGAHYEQYF.